A single sample is the source of the 4 T cell receptor beta chains below, sequenced in a study of cytomegalovirus exposure and HLA in healthy donors. 60 Vbeta and 13 Jbeta primers were used in PCR. Clones were read by immunoSEQ multiplex PCR, and TCRdb kept only the in-frame ones, dropping some. The sample shows some 96,000 clones, approximately 64% of them seen only once. Input material: PBMCs. These receptors were obtained from a man in his sixties in good health and CMV-seronegative.

Only a few counts were recorded for this clone. The chain employs TRBV12-5 and TRBJ1-1; D gene unclear. This CDR3 has 18 residues. CDR1 and CDR2 (germline): LGHNT, FRNRAP. Trimming took off 2 bases at V and 1 base at J, with 20 bases between the two ends. Here the CDR3 DNA reads TGTGCTAGTGGTTTGACCCATCCGGTCCGACTGAAGAACACTGAAGCTTTCTTT. It is translated as CASGLTHPVRLKNTEAFF.

This sequence joins TRBV11-1 and TRBJ1-1; D remains unclear. The V gene lost 5 bases and the J gene lost 11 bases, with 21 bases spanning the gap. The CDR3 is made up of 14 amino acids. Germline V gene sequence: CDR1 SGHAT, CDR2 FQDESV (reference sequence). This CDR3 is CASSPSRVAIRAFF. The CDR3 coding sequence is TGTGCCAGCAGCCCTTCCCGGGTTGCCATTCGGGCTTTCTTT.

The rearrangement uses TRBV9 and TRBJ1-2; perhaps TRBD1 as D (5 bases). V lost 3 bases, J lost 4 bases, and 13 bases lay in between. This CDR3 has 14 amino acids. The germline CDR1 and CDR2 sequences are SGDLS and YYNGEE. This chain's CDR3 is CASSASAGFYGYTF. In nucleotides, the CDR3 is TGTGCCAGCAGCGCCTCGGCAGGGTTCTATGGCTACACCTTC. Filled out from reference TRBV9 and TRBJ1-2, the complete variable domain reads DSGVTQTPKHLITATGQRVTLRCSPRSGDLSVYWYQQSLDQGLQFLIQYYNGEERAKGNILERFSAQQFPDLHSELNLSSLELGDSALYFCASSASAGFYGYTFGSGTRLTVV.

The J gene is TRBJ2-7, the V gene TRBV6-5; D may be TRBD2 (6 bases). Trimming removed 0 bases from V and 0 bases from J, with 12 bases in between. This CDR3 comprises 16 residues. CDR1 MNHEY and CDR2 SVGAGI come from the germline V gene. The chain's CDR3 is CASSYSGTGSSYEQYF. CDR3 in DNA: TGTGCCAGCAGTTACTCGGGGACTGGGAGCTCCTACGAGCAGTACTTC.